These 2 T cell receptor beta chains were all obtained from the same sample, sequenced in a study of regulatory T cells in long-lasting Graves disease. Time point of the sample: persistent/refractory GD, antithyroid drugs over 5 years with positive TRAb. From RNA extracted from PBMCs, the TCR library was made. Arm-PCR with iRepertoire HTBI primers amplified the CDR3 regions for these TCR beta libraries. Using its own MiXCR run on the multiplex PCR reads, TCRdb lists one record per CDR3 protein. Of approximately 360,000 distinct CDR3 sequences in the sample, approximately 25% were seen once. This material consisted of peripheral blood mononuclear cells (PBMCs), taken when the disease was refractory, from a patient treated with antithyroid drugs. These TCRs come from a middle-aged woman with Graves disease.

For this clonotype: This may be a read error: a much more frequent sequence differs by one nucleotide. The chain recombines TRBV28 with TRBJ1-6; the D is unclear. The CDR3 covers 11 residues. CDR1 and CDR2 from the germline V gene are MDHEN and SYDVKM. DNA of the CDR3: TGTGCCGGCAGTTCCGACGGGCCGGCCCACTTT. Translating it yields CAGSSDGPAHF.

This clonotype was detected many times. The chain employs TRBV13 and TRBJ2-5; 8 nucleotides match TRBD2. The CDR3 totals 14 residues. The V segment lost 7 bases and the J segment 2 bases; nucleotides outside the gene matches: 6. Per germline, CDR1 PRHDT and CDR2 FYEKMQ (reference sequence). The CDR3 here is CASTTLAAQETQYF. CDR3 coding DNA: TGTGCCAGCACCACACTAGCGGCACAAGAGACCCAGTACTTC. The entire variable domain, with the rest obtained from reference TRBV13 and TRBJ2-5, is as follows: AAGVIQSPRHLIKEKRETATLKCYPIPRHDTVYWYQQGPGQDPQFLISFYEKMQSDKGSIPDRFSAQQFSDYHSELNMSSLELGDSALYFCASTTLAAQETQYFGPGTRLLVL.